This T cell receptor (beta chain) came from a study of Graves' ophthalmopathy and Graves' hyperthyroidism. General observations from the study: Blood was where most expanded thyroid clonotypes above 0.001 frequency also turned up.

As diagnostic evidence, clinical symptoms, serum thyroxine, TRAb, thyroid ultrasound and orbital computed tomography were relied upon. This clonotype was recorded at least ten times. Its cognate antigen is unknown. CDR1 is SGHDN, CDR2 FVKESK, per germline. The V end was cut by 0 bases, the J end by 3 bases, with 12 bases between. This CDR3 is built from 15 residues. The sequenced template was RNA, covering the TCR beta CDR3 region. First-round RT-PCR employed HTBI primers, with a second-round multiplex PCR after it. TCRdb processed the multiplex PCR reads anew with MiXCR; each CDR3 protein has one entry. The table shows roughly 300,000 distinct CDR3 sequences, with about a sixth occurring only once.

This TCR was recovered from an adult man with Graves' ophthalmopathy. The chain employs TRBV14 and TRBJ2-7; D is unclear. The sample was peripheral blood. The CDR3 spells CASSQDSVTYYEQYF. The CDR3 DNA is TGTGCCAGCAGCCAAGACAGTGTAACCTACTACGAGCAGTACTTC.